Listed below are T cell receptor beta chains from one sample, sequenced in a study of cytomegalovirus exposure and HLA in healthy donors. The data were produced by immunoSEQ multiplex PCR, yet TCRdb's version contains in-frame clones alone and is incomplete. Of some 150,000 clones in the sample, 70% to 80% were seen once. Sequenced material: PBMCs. Receptors were obtained from a man between 40 and 49 years old in good health and CMV-seronegative. The CDR3 runs from the conserved cysteine through the conserved F or W. D genes are given only for firm matches. Clone size appears in some rows only: once, few, many, or a class for an expanded clone.

d_gene,abundance,j_gene,v_gene,CDR3nt,CDR3aa
NA,NA,TRBJ1-4,TRBV28,TGTGCCAGCAGCGCTAGGCGGCACAATGAAAAACTGTTTTTT,CASSARRHNEKLFF
NA,NA,TRBJ2-3,TRBV7-9,TGTGCCAGCAGCTTAGACACGGGGGGCACAGATACGCAGTATTTT,CASSLDTGGTDTQYF
NA,NA,TRBJ2-5,TRBV4-3,TGCGCCAGCAGCCAAGATAGTAAGCAGTACTTC,CASSQDSKQYF
NA,NA,TRBJ2-2,TRBV27,TGTGCCAGCAGATTGACTAGATCCGGGGAGCTGTTTTTT,CASRLTRSGELFF
NA,NA,TRBJ2-7,TRBV19,TGTGCCAGTAGTTCCCGGACAGAGGAGTCCGAGCAGTACTTC,CASSSRTEESEQYF
TRBD1,NA,TRBJ1-2,TRBV7-3,TGTGCCAGCAGCTTAACCCGAACAGGGGTTGGCTACACCTTC,CASSLTRTGVGYTF
NA,NA,TRBJ1-2,TRBV23-1,TGCGCCAGCGGGGGGTACTATGGCTACACCTTC,CASGGYYGYTF
TRBD2,NA,TRBJ2-7,TRBV27,TGTGCCAGCAGTCCAAGACTAGCGGGGGCCCGTCACAGGGAGTACTTC,CASSPRLAGARHREYF
NA,NA,TRBJ1-2,TRBV7-6,TGTGCCAGCAGTGGGAGGGGAGATATCTATGGCTACACCTTC,CASSGRGDIYGYTF
TRBD1,NA,TRBJ1-2,TRBV4-3,TGCGCCAGCAGCCAGTTACTCACAGGGGACTATGGCTACACCTTC,CASSQLLTGDYGYTF
NA,NA,TRBJ2-7,TRBV18,TGTGCCAGCTCACGAGGTTCCGTGTACGAGCAGTACTTC,CASSRGSVYEQYF
NA,NA,TRBJ1-2,TRBV2,TGTGCCAGCAGTTCCTCGGAGGGCTACACCTTC,CASSSSEGYTF
NA,NA,TRBJ2-3,TRBV7-6,TGTGCCAGCAGCTTATCCGGTAGCACAGATACGCAGTATTTT,CASSLSGSTDTQYF
NA,NA,TRBJ2-7,TRBV5-8,TGTGCCAGCAGCCGTTTAGGGGGTCCGTCCTACGAGCAGTACTTC,CASSRLGGPSYEQYF
TRBD2,few,TRBJ2-1,TRBV18,TGTGCCAGCTCAGCAACCGGGACTAGCGGGGAAGAGTTCTTC,CASSATGTSGEEFF
TRBD1,NA,TRBJ1-5,TRBV19,TGTGCCAGTAGTATTAACAGGGGTTTCAGCAATCAGCCCCAGCATTTT,CASSINRGFSNQPQHF